The 30 T cell receptor beta chains below were found in one sample sequenced in a study of OX40 agonist ivuxolimab in advanced cancers. Assay: immunoSEQ multiplex PCR; the TCRdb copy retains only in-frame clones and omits some. The sample holds some 10,000 clones; around four fifths are singletons and the top ten take about 10%. The sequencing here drew on CD4+ or CD8+ T cells sorted from blood, taken in a trial of the OX40 agonist ivuxolimab. The source is an adult with an advanced solid tumor such as melanoma, head and neck, liver or kidney cancer.

This chain joins TRBV4-3 and TRBJ2-7, with 11 bases that match TRBD1. CDR3 length: 15 amino acids. Germline-derived CDR1 and CDR2 are LGHNA and YSLEER. V lost 0 bases, J lost 6 bases, and 4 bases stayed unmatched. DNA of the CDR3: TGCGCCAGCAGCCAAGATCGGACAGGGGGCGGCGAGCAGTACTTC. Translation: CASSQDRTGGGEQYF.

This rearrangement joins TRBV14 to TRBJ2-2; a possible D gene is TRBD2 (5 bases). The V end was cut by 4 bases, the J end by 6 bases, with 9 bases between. The germline CDR1 and CDR2 sequences are SGHDN and FVKESK. The CDR3 contains 13 residues. CDR3 in amino acids: CASSPGVPGELFF. In DNA, the CDR3 is TGTGCCAGCAGCCCCGGGGTTCCCGGGGAGCTGTTTTTT.

The CDR3 sequence: CATSRGVNQPQHF. CDR3 bases: TGTGCCACCAGCAGAGGGGTAAATCAGCCCCAGCATTTT. The rearrangement links TRBV15 to TRBJ1-5; no reliable D call. Trimming stripped 1 base from V and 4 bases from J, with 5 bases between. This CDR3 comprises 13 residues. Germline-derived CDR1 and CDR2 are LNHNV and YYDKDF (reference sequence).

V and J are TRBV29-1 and TRBJ2-7; 8 positions match TRBD1. Losses at the gene ends were 6 bases for V and 2 bases for J; bases not matched to a gene: 6. The CDR3 consists of 13 residues. Looked up from germline, CDR1 is SQVTM and CDR2 is ANQGSEA. For the CDR3, the DNA is TGCAGCGTGCCCGGACAGGGCCCCTACGAGCAGTACTTC. Its protein product is CSVPGQGPYEQYF.

Here the CDR3 reads CATSSAGNQPQHF. The CDR3 coding sequence is TGTGCCACCAGCAGTGCAGGCAATCAGCCCCAGCATTTT. The genes are TRBV15 and TRBJ1-5, with unresolved D. V lost 3 bases and J 2 bases, leaving 5 bases between the germline ends. The CDR3 runs to 13 residues. Per the germline V gene, CDR1 is LNHNV and CDR2 is YYDKDF (reference sequence).

The chain is built from TRBV27 and TRBJ2-2; perhaps TRBD1 as D (5 bases). V lost 6 bases and J lost 5, with 19 bases in between. Germline values: CDR1 MNHEY, CDR2 SMNVEV (reference sequence). CDR3 length: 16 amino acids. The CDR3 region is CASSRRVGLRTGELFF. In DNA, the CDR3 is TGTGCCAGCAGCCGACGGGTGGGGCTCCGGACCGGGGAGCTGTTTTTT.

This clone was seen only a few times. V usage is TRBV11-2 and J usage is TRBJ1-2, with D unclear. V was shortened by 5 bases and J by 8 bases, with 18 bases between the two germline ends. Germline lookup yields CDR1 SGHAT and CDR2 FQNNGV. This CDR3 is 14 amino acids long. The DNA for the CDR3 is TGTGCCAGCAGCGTCATTTCGGGAACGGACGGCTACACCTTC. This gives the protein CASSVISGTDGYTF. The variable domain in full, with the rest retrieved from reference TRBV11-2 and TRBJ1-2, is EAGVAQSPRYKIIEKRQSVAFWCNPISGHATLYWYQQILGQGPKLLIQFQNNGVVDDSQLPKDRFSAERLKGVDSTLKIQPAKLEDSAVYLCASSVISGTDGYTFGSGTRLTVV.

This clone came up a few times. The chain combines TRBV27 with TRBJ1-5; D is possibly TRBD1 (5 bases). CDR1 and CDR2 from the germline V gene are MNHEY and SMNVEV (reference sequence). The CDR3 is 13 amino acids. Trimming pared 3 bases from V and 4 bases from J, leaving 7 bases between. CDR3 region: CASSLWGNQPQHF. CDR3 in DNA: TGTGCCAGCAGTTTGTGGGGGAATCAGCCCCAGCATTTT.

This clone was recorded a few times. The J gene is TRBJ2-7, the V gene TRBV4-3, with D perhaps TRBD2 (5 bases). CDR1 is LGHNA, CDR2 YSLEER, per germline. V was trimmed by 4 bases and J by 3 bases, leaving 16 bases between them. The CDR3 runs 15 residues. This CDR3 is CASSPQNTGSYEQYF. The CDR3 DNA sequence: TGCGCCAGCAGCCCCCAGAATACGGGGAGCTACGAGCAGTACTTC.

The V and J genes are TRBV4-3 and TRBJ2-3, with D perhaps matching TRBD1 or TRBD2 (5 bases each). CDR1 is LGHNA, CDR2 YSLEER, per germline. The CDR3 consists of 15 residues. V was cut by 4 bases and J by 2 bases, with 13 bases left in between. CDR3 amino acids: CASSRWDGDTDTQYF. The CDR3 nucleotides read TGCGCCAGCAGCCGCTGGGACGGAGACACAGATACGCAGTATTTT.

The J gene is TRBJ2-3, the V gene TRBV5-1; D is perhaps TRBD1 or TRBD2 (5 bases each). Germline V gene sequence: CDR1 SGHRS, CDR2 YFSETQ. The germline V and J ends were trimmed by 1 base and 5 bases, with 14 bases remaining between them. The CDR3 has 15 amino acids. CDR3: CASSLLREQGDTQYF. DNA for the CDR3: TGCGCCAGCAGCTTGCTGAGGGAGCAGGGAGATACGCAGTATTTT. Based on the CDR3 plus reference TRBV5-1 and TRBJ2-3, the full variable domain is KAGVTQTPRYLIKTRGQQVTLSCSPISGHRSVSWYQQTPGQGLQFLFEYFSETQRNKGNFPGRFSGRQFSNSRSEMNVSTLELGDSALYLCASSLLREQGDTQYFGPGTRLTVL.

The chain has TRBV7-9 and TRBJ1-5, with D perhaps matching TRBD1 (5 bases). Looked up from germline, CDR1 is SEHNR and CDR2 is FQNEAQ (reference sequence). The CDR3 runs to 14 residues. The ends were cut back, 6 bases at V and 4 bases at J, with 13 bases in the middle. The CDR3 protein is CASRSPGPNQPQHF. CDR3 nucleotide sequence: TGTGCCAGCAGATCTCCGGGGCCAAATCAGCCCCAGCATTTT.

The J gene is TRBJ1-1, the V gene TRBV7-9; no clear D. Germline V CDR1 and CDR2: SEHNR, FQNEAQ (reference sequence). The CDR3 contains 12 residues. Trimming removed 3 bases at V and 4 bases at J, with 6 bases between. As DNA, the CDR3 is TGTGCCAGCAGCTTTTTGGGCACTGAAGCTTTCTTT. Protein sequence: CASSFLGTEAFF.

The chain has TRBV30 and TRBJ2-5; 8 bases align to TRBD1. V lost 1 base and J lost 5; bases outside the gene matches: 6. Germline V gives CDR1 GTSNPN, CDR2 SVGIG (reference sequence). The CDR3 runs to 14 residues. The CDR3 nucleotides are TGTGCCTGGAGTGACAGGGGGACGTGGGAGACCCAGTACTTC. This sequence encodes CAWSDRGTWETQYF.

The V call is TRBV5-1, the J call TRBJ1-1, with D unclear. The CDR3 runs to 15 residues. Germline CDR1 SGHRS, CDR2 YFSETQ. Between the trimmed V and J ends, which lost 1 base and 1 base, there was a span of 11 bases. CDR3 nucleotides: TGCGCCAGCAGCTTGAGGGAAGGTCGGAACACTGAAGCTTTCTTT. This encodes CASSLREGRNTEAFF. The full variable domain, in which reference TRBV5-1 and TRBJ1-1 provide the parts outside the CDR3, is KAGVTQTPRYLIKTRGQQVTLSCSPISGHRSVSWYQQTPGQGLQFLFEYFSETQRNKGNFPGRFSGRQFSNSRSEMNVSTLELGDSALYLCASSLREGRNTEAFFGQGTRLTVV.

This sequence joins TRBV27 and TRBJ1-4; 9 positions match TRBD1. CDR1 is MNHEY and CDR2 is SMNVEV in the germline V gene (reference sequence). The CDR3 consists of 14 residues. With V trimmed by 6 bases and J by 7 bases, 6 bases remained unmatched. The CDR3 loop reads CASSPTGGGEKLFF. Written as DNA, the CDR3 is TGTGCCAGCAGCCCGACAGGGGGAGGTGAAAAACTGTTTTTT.

The chain uses TRBV21-1 and TRBJ1-1; TRBD1, the table's D call, was not compared with the DNA. TRBV21-1 is listed as a pseudogene. The CDR3 covers 18 residues. The DNA of the CDR3 is TGTGCCAGCAGCAAAGGCCTGGACAGGGTCCCCCTCAGGACTGAAGCTTTCTTT. This codes for CASSKGLDRVPLRTEAFF.

The CDR3 here is CASSEGRAGYYNEQFF. In nucleotides, the CDR3 is TGTGCCAGCAGCGAGGGAAGGGCGGGGTACTACAATGAGCAGTTCTTC. The chain combines TRBV11-1 with TRBJ2-1; possible D gene TRBD2, 6 bases. CDR1 is SGHAT, CDR2 FQDESV, per germline (reference sequence). The CDR3 extends over 16 amino acids. V was pared by 5 bases and J by 3 bases, with 17 bases between.

This clone was picked up a small number of times. This chain joins TRBV7-2 and TRBJ2-7; TRBD2 might be the D (6 bases). Germline lookup yields CDR1 SGHTA and CDR2 FQGNSA. This CDR3 is 14 amino acids long. V lost 5 bases and J lost 6, with 17 bases in between. CDR3 sequence reads: CASSVSAGRSEQYF. The CDR3 coding sequence is TGTGCCAGCAGCGTAAGCGCGGGAAGGTCCGAGCAGTACTTC. Full variable domain (outside the CDR3, taken from reference TRBV7-2 and TRBJ2-7): GAGVSQSPSNKVTEKGKDVELRCDPISGHTALYWYRQSLGQGLEFLIYFQGNSAPDKSGLPSDRFSAERTGGSVSTLTIQRTQQEDSAVYLCASSVSAGRSEQYFGPGTRLTVT.

The CDR3 reads CASTEGRARYETQYF. CDR3 coding DNA: TGTGCCAGCACCGAAGGGAGGGCTCGGTATGAGACCCAGTACTTC. The J gene is TRBJ2-5, the V gene TRBV6-6; 7 bases are a match to TRBD2. CDR1 is MNHNY and CDR2 is SVGAGI in the germline V gene (reference sequence). The CDR3 sequence is 15 residues long. The trim removed 7 bases at V and 5 bases at J, leaving 13 bases unmatched.

V and J are TRBV19 and TRBJ2-1; tentatively, D is TRBD1 or TRBD2 (5 bases each). This CDR3 region has 17 residues. V was pared by 0 bases and J by 3 bases, with 15 bases between. Germline-derived CDR1 and CDR2 are LNHDA and SQIVND (reference sequence). In DNA form, the CDR3 reads TGTGCCAGTAGTATAGAACTCCCGGGACCCGGCTACAATGAGCAGTTCTTC. It encodes CASSIELPGPGYNEQFF.

This clone was recorded a few times. The chain combines TRBV4-1 with TRBJ2-1; no clear D gene. There are 13 residues in the CDR3. V was shortened by 0 bases and J by 8 bases, with 8 bases between the two germline ends. CDR1 and CDR2 (germline): MGHRA, YSYEKL. The CDR3, as DNA: TGCGCCAGCAGCCAAGAACGACGGGATGAGCAGTTCTTC. It translates to CASSQERRDEQFF.

V usage is TRBV5-4 and J usage is TRBJ2-5, with 13 positions matching TRBD2. V was pared by 4 bases and J by 3 bases, with 3 bases of the junction left unmatched. CDR1 and CDR2 from the germline V gene are SGHNT and YYREEE (reference sequence). The CDR3 covers 15 residues. CDR3 region: CASSGGTSGEETQYF. CDR3 DNA: TGTGCCAGCAGCGGAGGGACTAGCGGGGAAGAGACCCAGTACTTC.

As DNA, the CDR3 is TGTGCCAGCAGTTTGAGCGGTAGCAATCAGCCCCAGCATTTT. This translates into CASSLSGSNQPQHF. This chain connects TRBV28 to TRBJ1-5, with no clear D. The ends were cut back, 3 bases at V and 0 bases at J, with 6 bases in the middle. The germline V gene has CDR1 MDHEN and CDR2 SYDVKM. The CDR3 contains 14 residues.

The chain has TRBV4-1 and TRBJ2-1; a weak D match, TRBD2 (6 bases). The CDR3 runs to 14 residues. Germline CDR1 reads MGHRA; CDR2 reads YSYEKL. V lost 7 bases, J lost 7 bases, and 17 bases lay in between. CDR3 nucleotide sequence: TGCGCCAGCAAGGGAGGAGGGGTAGTAAATGAGCAGTTCTTC. Translating gives CASKGGGVVNEQFF.

The rearrangement links TRBV10-3 to TRBJ2-7; D not resolved. The CDR3 has 11 amino acids. The V and J ends lost 4 bases and 6 bases respectively, with 7 bases between them. Per germline, CDR1 ENHRY and CDR2 SYGVKD. This CDR3 is CAISGGTEQYF. Here the CDR3 DNA reads TGTGCCATCAGTGGGGGAACCGAGCAGTACTTC.

This sequence joins TRBV29-1 and TRBJ2-1; D may correspond to TRBD1 or TRBD2 (6 bases each). The V gene lost 8 bases and the J gene lost 5 bases, with 19 bases spanning the gap. Germline values: CDR1 SQVTM, CDR2 ANQGSEA. The CDR3 consists of 14 residues. The CDR3 protein is CSSFHGGGHNEQFF. In DNA form, the CDR3 reads TGCAGCTCATTTCACGGAGGGGGTCACAATGAGCAGTTCTTC.

About this clone itself: One end of the junction does not line up with germline, which may come from a read error. The chain couples TRBV4-2 to TRBJ2-3, with TRBD1 as a possible D gene (7 bases). Per germline, CDR1 LGHNA and CDR2 YNFKEQ. CDR3 length: 16 residues. In nucleotides, the CDR3 is TGTGCCAGCAGCAAAGAGGAGGGGGCAAGCACAGATACGCAGTATTTT. Protein product: CASSKEEGASTDTQYF.

The chain has TRBV10-2 and TRBJ2-1; TRBD2 matches 9 bases. CDR3 length: 15 amino acids. Germline V CDR1 and CDR2: WSHSY, SAAADI. V shed 6 bases and J 7 bases; nucleotides not matched to a gene: 10. CDR3 protein: CASRVTSGVENEQFF. DNA of the CDR3: TGCGCCAGCAGAGTGACTAGCGGAGTTGAGAATGAGCAGTTCTTC.

The J gene is TRBJ2-2, the V gene TRBV4-1; D gene uncertain. The CDR3 totals 16 residues. With 6 bases removed from V and 1 base from J, the gap between germline ends came to 15 bases. Germline CDR1 reads MGHRA; CDR2 reads YSYEKL. The CDR3 DNA reads TGCGCCAGCAGACTCAAGATAACCGGGAACACCGGGGAGCTGTTTTTT. Translation: CASRLKITGNTGELFF.